This T cell receptor (beta chain) was documented in a study of blood T cell repertoires in COVID-19. Study information: Samples representing acute and convalescent COVID-19 were sourced from the United States, Italy and Spain.

Some clones are missing from TCRdb's copy, which holds only in-frame ones; the method was immunoSEQ multiplex PCR. Of about 240,000 clones listed, 70% to 90% were seen once; the top ten hold around 2.9%. V lost 6 bases to trimming and J lost 6 bases; unmatched junction nucleotides: 12. Germline CDR1 and CDR2: SQVTM and ANQGSEA. This CDR3 contains 14 residues. Sequencing was done on a sample of peripheral blood. The receptor comes from a woman in her thirties who had recovered from COVID-19. This rearrangement joins TRBV29-1 to TRBJ1-2; 8 positions agree with TRBD1. The CDR3 here is CSVDPEDRVDGYTF. The CDR3 DNA sequence: TGCAGCGTGGATCCGGAGGACAGGGTGGATGGCTACACCTTC.